This TCR beta chain was recorded in a study of T cells and Merkel cell carcinoma outcomes. Study results and caveats: Reportedly, T-cell repertoire with density predicts Merkel cell carcinoma outcomes.

The repertoire was sequenced with immunoSEQ multiplex PCR; TCRdb's copy has only in-frame clones and lacks some. This sample carries some 19,000 clones, about 80% of them seen once, and the ten largest clones take over 3%. Germline V gives CDR1 MDHEN, CDR2 SYDVKM. This CDR3 region has 16 residues. Trimming removed 6 bases at V and 3 bases at J, with 20 bases between. Of note for this clone: Its antigen remains unidentified.

The chain carries TRBV28 and TRBJ1-2; D unresolved. Sequenced: tumor tissue from Merkel cell carcinoma. The receptor comes from a human donor with Merkel cell carcinoma. The CDR3 bases are TGTGCCAGCAGGTCTCTCGGGAGACGGCTGGACTATGGCTACACCTTC. Its protein product is CASRSLGRRLDYGYTF.